What follows is one T cell receptor (beta chain) and its context. The antigen remains unidentified. Sequencing was performed with immunoSEQ multiplex PCR; in TCRdb, only in-frame clones are kept and a portion is missing. The table lists 260,000 or so clones, approximately 87% of them singletons. The sample comes from a study of cytomegalovirus exposure and HLA in healthy donors. Study-wide results and caveats: The study flagged around 150 TCR beta chains as cytomegalovirus-associated. Most TCR sequences were seen very rarely across donors, but some public TCRs occurred in many.

Sample: PBMCs. The TCR sequence derives from a woman under 30 in good health and CMV-seronegative.

CDR3 region: CASRGQGYPVLSGQYF. The CDR3 bases are TGTGCCAGCAGGGGACAGGGATATCCAGTTCTTTCAGGGCAGTACTTC. The chain combines TRBV28 with TRBJ2-7; 9 bases are a match to TRBD1. J was trimmed by 9 bases and V by 6 bases; bases with no gene match: 18. CDR3 size: 16 residues. Germline V gene data show CDR1 as MDHEN and CDR2 as SYDVKM.